This T cell receptor beta chain was profiled in a study of identical twins. TCRdb reanalysed the 5' RACE reads using MiXCR and keeps one entry per CDR3 protein. Seen here are 200,000 to 300,000 distinct CDR3 sequences, roughly a tenth observed once, and the top ten hold less than 12%. The V end was cut by 2 bases, the J end by 5 bases, with 6 bases between. Germline V gives CDR1 DFQATT, CDR2 SNEGSKA (reference sequence). The CDR3 is 11 residues long. Sequenced input: memory T cells sorted from blood. The J gene is TRBJ2-5, the V gene TRBV20-1; D unresolved. The receptor was isolated from a man in his fifties or sixties in good health. CDR3 residues: CSARPWETQYF. For the CDR3, the DNA is TGCAGTGCTAGACCTTGGGAGACCCAGTACTTC.